The T cell receptor beta chain described here comes from a study of T cells in Graves' hyperthyroidism and ophthalmopathy. Study summary: Blood was drawn when the patient was first diagnosed and still untreated.

What was amplified from RNA transcripts were TCR beta CDR3 regions. Primed by the HTBI set, a first-round RT-PCR was run on the TCR CDR3. TCRdb re-analysed the multiplex PCR reads in MiXCR, keeping a single row per CDR3 protein. The data contain fewer than 650,000 distinct CDR3 sequences, roughly 14% of them singletons. V gave up 1 base and J gave up 4 bases, with 13 bases separating them. Germline V gene lookup returns CDR1 MNHEY and CDR2 SMNVEV (reference sequence). The CDR3 length is 15 residues. Patients with ophthalmopathy all had a Clinical Activity Score of at least 3, a NOSPECS grade of at least 4 and duration under 3 months. Study outcomes and limitations: The majority of expanded thyroid clonotypes above 0.001 also appeared in blood. Median prediction lead before ophthalmopathy onset was six to eight months with the model.

As regards this clonotype: What it recognizes is unknown.

Sequenced: blood. This TCR derives from a woman in her thirties or forties with Graves' ophthalmopathy. The V call is TRBV27, the J call TRBJ1-2; tentative D call: TRBD1 (5 bases). Written as DNA, the CDR3 is TGTGCCAGCAGTTTATTTTACGGGGGTATCTATGGCTACACCTTC. It yields the protein CASSLFYGGIYGYTF.